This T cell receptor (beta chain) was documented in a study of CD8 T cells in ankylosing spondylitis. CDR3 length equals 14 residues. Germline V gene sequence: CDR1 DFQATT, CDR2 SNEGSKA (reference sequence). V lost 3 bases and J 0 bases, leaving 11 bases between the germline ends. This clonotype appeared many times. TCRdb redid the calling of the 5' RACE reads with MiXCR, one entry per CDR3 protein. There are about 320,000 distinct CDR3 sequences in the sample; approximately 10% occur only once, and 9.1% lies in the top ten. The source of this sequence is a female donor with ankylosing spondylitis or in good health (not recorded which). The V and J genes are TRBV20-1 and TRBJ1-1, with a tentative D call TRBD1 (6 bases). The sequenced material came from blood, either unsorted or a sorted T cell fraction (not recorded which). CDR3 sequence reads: CSASKDSMNTEAFF. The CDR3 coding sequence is TGCAGTGCTAGCAAGGACAGCATGAACACTGAAGCTTTCTTT.